This T cell receptor beta chain was sequenced in a study of shared clonotypes between healthy human individuals. Study-level results: The sharing of about 5% of naive CD4 clonotypes was seen across a handful of donors. A generally larger estimated richness was seen in naive subsets than in memory subsets.

With 2 bases removed from V and 0 bases from J, the gap between germline ends came to 17 bases. This CDR3 spans 18 amino acids. Germline CDR1 SGHVS, CDR2 FNYEAQ. For every subset, genomic DNA was evenly distributed across several immunoSEQ plates. Generated by immunoSEQ multiplex PCR, the TCRdb table keeps only in-frame clones and is missing some. Of millions of clones listed, around nine tenths are singletons. Notes on this clone: The antigen is undetermined.

Sequencing input: naive CD4+ T cells sorted from blood. The subset: CD45RA+ positively selected. V and J are TRBV7-6 and TRBJ2-4; D is uncertain. This clonotype originated in a man aged 18 to 29 in good health. The CDR3 sequence: CASSLNETEKLAKNIQYF. CDR3 coding DNA: TGTGCCAGCAGCTTAAATGAGACTGAAAAACTAGCCAAAAACATTCAGTACTTC.